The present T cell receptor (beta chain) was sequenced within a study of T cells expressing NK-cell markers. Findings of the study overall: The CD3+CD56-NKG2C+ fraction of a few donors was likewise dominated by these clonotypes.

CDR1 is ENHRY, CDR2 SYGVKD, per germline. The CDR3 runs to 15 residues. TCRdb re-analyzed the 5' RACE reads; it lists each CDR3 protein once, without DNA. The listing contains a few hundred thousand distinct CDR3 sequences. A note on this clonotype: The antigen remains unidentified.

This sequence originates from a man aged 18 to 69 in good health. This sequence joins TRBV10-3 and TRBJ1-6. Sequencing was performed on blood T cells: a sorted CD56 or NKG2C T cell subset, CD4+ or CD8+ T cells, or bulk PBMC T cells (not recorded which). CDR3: CAISEPGLYNSPLHF.